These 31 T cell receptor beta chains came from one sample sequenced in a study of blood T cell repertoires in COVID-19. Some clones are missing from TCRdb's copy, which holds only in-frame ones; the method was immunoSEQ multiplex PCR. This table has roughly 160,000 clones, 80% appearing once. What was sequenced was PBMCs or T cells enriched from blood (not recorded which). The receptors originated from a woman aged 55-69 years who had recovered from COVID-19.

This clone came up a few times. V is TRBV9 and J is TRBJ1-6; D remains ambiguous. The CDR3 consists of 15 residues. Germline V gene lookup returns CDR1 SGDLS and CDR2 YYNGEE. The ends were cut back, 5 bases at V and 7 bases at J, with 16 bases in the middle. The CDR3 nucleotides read TGTGCCAGCAGTAGCGACCTGGGAAGGAATTCACCCCTCCACTTT. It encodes CASSSDLGRNSPLHF.

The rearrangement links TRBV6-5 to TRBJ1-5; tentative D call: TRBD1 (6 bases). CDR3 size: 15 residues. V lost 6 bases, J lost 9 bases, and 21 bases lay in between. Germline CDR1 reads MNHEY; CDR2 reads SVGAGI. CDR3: CASRTTRGTIGPQHF. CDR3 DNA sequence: TGTGCCAGCAGGACGACCAGGGGAACGATCGGGCCCCAGCATTTT.

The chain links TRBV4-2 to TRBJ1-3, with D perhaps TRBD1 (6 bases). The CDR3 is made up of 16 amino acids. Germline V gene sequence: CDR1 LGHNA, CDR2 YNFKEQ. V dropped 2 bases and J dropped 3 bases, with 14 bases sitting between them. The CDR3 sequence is CASSQMGGGGGNTIYF. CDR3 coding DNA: TGTGCCAGCAGCCAAATGGGAGGGGGAGGTGGAAACACCATATATTTT.

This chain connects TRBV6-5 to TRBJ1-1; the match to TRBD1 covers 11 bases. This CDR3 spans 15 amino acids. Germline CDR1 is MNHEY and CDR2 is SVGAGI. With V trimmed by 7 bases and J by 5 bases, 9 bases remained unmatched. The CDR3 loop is CASKGTGGLRTEAFF. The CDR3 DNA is TGTGCCAGCAAAGGGACAGGGGGTCTAAGGACTGAAGCTTTCTTT.

The CDR3 DNA is TGCGCCAGCAGGTCCCCGCGTGGCGGAGTTTTAAAATCCGATGAGCAGTTCTTC. This gives the protein CASRSPRGGVLKSDEQFF. V usage is TRBV5-1 and J usage is TRBJ2-1; D not resolved. The CDR3 has 18 amino acids. V was cut by 5 bases and J by 8 bases, with 29 bases left in between. Per germline, CDR1 SGHRS and CDR2 YFSETQ.

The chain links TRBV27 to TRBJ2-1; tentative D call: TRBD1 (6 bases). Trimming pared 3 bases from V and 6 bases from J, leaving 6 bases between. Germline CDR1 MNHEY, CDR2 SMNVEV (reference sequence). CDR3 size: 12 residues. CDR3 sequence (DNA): TGTGCCAGCAGTTTGGGGGCCAATGAGCAGTTCTTC. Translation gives CASSLGANEQFF.

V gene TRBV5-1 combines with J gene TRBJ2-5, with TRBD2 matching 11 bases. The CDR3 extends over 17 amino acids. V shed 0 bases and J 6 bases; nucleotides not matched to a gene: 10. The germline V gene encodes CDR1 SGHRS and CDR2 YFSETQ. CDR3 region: CASSLGELAGDSKTQYF. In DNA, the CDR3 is TGCGCCAGCAGCTTGGGGGAACTAGCGGGGGACTCGAAGACCCAGTACTTC.

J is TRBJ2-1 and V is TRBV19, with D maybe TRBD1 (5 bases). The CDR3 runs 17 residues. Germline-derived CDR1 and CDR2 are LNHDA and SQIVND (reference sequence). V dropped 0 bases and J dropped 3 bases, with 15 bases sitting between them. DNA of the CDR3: TGTGCCAGTAGTATAGATCTAGGGGCTAACCTCTACAATGAGCAGTTCTTC. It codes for CASSIDLGANLYNEQFF.

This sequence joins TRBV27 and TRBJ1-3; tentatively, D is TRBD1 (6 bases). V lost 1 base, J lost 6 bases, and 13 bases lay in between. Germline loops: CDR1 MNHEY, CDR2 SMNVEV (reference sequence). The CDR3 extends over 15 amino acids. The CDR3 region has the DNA TGTGCCAGCAGTTTATTGCCCCCAGGGGAAAACACCATATATTTT. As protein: CASSLLPPGENTIYF.

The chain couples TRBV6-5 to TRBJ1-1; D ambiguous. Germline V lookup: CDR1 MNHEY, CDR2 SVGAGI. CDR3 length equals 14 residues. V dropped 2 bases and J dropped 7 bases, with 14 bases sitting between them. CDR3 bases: TGTGCCAGCAGTTACGGAGGCAGGCTCCTTGAAGCTTTCTTT. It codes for CASSYGGRLLEAFF.

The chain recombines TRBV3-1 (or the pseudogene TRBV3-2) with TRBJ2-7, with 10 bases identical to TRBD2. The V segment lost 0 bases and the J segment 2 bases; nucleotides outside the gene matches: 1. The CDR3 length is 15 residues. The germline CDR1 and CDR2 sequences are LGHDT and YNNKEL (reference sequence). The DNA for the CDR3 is TGTGCCAGCAGCCAAGATACTAGCGGGGCCTACGAGCAGTACTTC. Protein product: CASSQDTSGAYEQYF.

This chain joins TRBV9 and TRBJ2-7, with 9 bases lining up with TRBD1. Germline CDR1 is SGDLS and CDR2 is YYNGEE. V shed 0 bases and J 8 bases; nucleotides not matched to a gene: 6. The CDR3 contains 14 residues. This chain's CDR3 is CASSVDFGTGKQYF. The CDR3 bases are TGTGCCAGCAGCGTAGATTTTGGGACAGGGAAGCAGTACTTC.

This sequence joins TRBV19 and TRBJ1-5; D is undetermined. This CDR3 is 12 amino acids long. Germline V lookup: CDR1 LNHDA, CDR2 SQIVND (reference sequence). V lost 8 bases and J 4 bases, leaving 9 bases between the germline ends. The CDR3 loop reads CASVTENQPQHF. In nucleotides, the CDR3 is TGTGCCAGTGTGACGGAGAATCAGCCCCAGCATTTT.

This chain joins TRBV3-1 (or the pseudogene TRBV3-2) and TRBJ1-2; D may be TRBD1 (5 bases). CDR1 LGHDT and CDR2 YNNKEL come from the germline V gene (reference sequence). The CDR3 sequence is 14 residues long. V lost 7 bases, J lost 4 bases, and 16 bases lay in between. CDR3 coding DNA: TGTGCCAGCACAGGGCCGCGATTACTCTATGGCTACACCTTC. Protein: CASTGPRLLYGYTF.

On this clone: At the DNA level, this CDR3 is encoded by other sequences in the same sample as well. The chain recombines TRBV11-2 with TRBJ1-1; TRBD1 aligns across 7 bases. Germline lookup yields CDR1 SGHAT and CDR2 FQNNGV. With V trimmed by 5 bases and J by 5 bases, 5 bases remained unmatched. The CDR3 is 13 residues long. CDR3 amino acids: CASSRSRGTEAFF. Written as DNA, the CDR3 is TGTGCCAGCAGCAGAAGCAGGGGGACTGAAGCTTTCTTT.

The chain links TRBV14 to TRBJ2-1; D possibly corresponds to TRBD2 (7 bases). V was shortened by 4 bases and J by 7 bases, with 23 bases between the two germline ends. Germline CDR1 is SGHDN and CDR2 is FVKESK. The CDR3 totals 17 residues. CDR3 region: CASSPQPRGAPRNEQFF. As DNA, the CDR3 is TGTGCCAGCAGCCCCCAACCCCGGGGGGCCCCAAGGAATGAGCAGTTCTTC.

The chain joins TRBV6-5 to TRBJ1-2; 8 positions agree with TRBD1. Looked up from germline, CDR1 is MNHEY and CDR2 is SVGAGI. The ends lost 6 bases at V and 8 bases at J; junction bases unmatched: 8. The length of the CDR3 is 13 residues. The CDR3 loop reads CASRATGVRGYTF. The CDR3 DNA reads TGTGCCAGCAGGGCGACAGGGGTTAGGGGCTACACCTTC.

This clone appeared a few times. CDR3 sequence: CASSQGANSYNSPLHF. CDR3 in DNA: TGCGCCAGCAGCCAAGGGGCGAACTCCTATAATTCACCCCTCCACTTT. The chain has TRBV4-1 and TRBJ1-6; D uncertain. The CDR3 is made up of 16 amino acids. Germline lookup yields CDR1 MGHRA and CDR2 YSYEKL. The germline V and J ends were trimmed by 1 base and 0 bases, with 7 bases remaining between them.

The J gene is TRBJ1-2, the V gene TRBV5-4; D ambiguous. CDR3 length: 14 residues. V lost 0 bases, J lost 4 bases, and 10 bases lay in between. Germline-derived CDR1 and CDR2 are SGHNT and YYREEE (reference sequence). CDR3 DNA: TGTGCCAGCAGCTTGGCTGAGGGAGGCTATGGCTACACCTTC. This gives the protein CASSLAEGGYGYTF.

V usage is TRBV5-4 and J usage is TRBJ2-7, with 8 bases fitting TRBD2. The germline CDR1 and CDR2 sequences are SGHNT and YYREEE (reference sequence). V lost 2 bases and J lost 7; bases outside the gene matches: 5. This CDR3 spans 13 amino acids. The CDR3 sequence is CASSFSGVWEQYF. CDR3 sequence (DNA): TGTGCCAGCAGCTTTAGCGGGGTTTGGGAGCAGTACTTC.

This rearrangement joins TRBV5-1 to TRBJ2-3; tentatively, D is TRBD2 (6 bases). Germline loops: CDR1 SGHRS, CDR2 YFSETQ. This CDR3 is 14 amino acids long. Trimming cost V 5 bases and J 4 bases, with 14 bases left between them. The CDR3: CASRRGSGPDTQYF. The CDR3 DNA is TGCGCCAGCAGGAGGGGTAGCGGCCCAGATACGCAGTATTTT.

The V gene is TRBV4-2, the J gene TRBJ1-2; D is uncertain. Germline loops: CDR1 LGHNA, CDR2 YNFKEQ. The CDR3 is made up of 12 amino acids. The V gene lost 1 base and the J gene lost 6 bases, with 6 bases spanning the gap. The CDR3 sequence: CASSQGTDGYTF. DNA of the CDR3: TGTGCCAGCAGCCAAGGGACTGATGGCTACACCTTC.

The CDR3 DNA follows: TGTGCCAGCAGCTTCCTAGTGAAGATGAGCGCTAACTATGGCTACACCTTC. Protein sequence: CASSFLVKMSANYGYTF. This chain joins TRBV7-9 and TRBJ1-2, with no clear D. The CDR3 length is 17 residues. V dropped 3 bases and J dropped 0 bases, with 17 bases sitting between them. Germline CDR1 is SEHNR and CDR2 is FQNEAQ (reference sequence).

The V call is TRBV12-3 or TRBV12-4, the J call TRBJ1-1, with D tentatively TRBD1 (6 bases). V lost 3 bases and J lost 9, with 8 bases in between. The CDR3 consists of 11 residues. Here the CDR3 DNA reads TGTGCCAGCAGTTTTCAGGGGAAAGCTTTCTTT. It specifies CASSFQGKAFF.

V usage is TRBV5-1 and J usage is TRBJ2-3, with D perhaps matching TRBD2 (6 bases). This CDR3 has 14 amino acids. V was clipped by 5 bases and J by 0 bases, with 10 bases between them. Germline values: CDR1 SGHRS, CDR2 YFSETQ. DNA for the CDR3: TGCGCCAGCAGGCGGGACTTGAGCACAGATACGCAGTATTTT. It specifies CASRRDLSTDTQYF.

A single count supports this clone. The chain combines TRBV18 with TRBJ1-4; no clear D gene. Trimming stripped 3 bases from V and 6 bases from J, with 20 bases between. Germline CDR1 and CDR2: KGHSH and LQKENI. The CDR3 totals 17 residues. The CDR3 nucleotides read TGTGCCAGCTCACCCACGGGAGGATGGGCGCGAGATGAAAAACTGTTTTTT. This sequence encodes CASSPTGGWARDEKLFF.

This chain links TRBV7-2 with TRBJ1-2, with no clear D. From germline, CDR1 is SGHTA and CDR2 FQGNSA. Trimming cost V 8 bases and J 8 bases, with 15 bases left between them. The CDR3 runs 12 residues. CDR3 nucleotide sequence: TGTGCCAGCGCCCCGGGGATCCGCGGCTACACCTTC. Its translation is CASAPGIRGYTF.

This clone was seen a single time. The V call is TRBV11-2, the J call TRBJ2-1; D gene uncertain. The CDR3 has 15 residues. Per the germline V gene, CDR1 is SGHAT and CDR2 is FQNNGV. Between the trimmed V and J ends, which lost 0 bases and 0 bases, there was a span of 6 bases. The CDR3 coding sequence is TGTGCCAGCAGCTTAGATCCTCGCTCCTACAATGAGCAGTTCTTC. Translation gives CASSLDPRSYNEQFF. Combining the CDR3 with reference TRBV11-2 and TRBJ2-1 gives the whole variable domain EAGVAQSPRYKIIEKRQSVAFWCNPISGHATLYWYQQILGQGPKLLIQFQNNGVVDDSQLPKDRFSAERLKGVDSTLKIQPAKLEDSAVYLCASSLDPRSYNEQFFGPGTRLTVL.

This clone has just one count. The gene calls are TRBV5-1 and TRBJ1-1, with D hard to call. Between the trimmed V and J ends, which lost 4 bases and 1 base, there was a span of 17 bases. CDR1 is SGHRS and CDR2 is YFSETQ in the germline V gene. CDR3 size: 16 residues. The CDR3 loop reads CASSTSPSKQNTEAFF. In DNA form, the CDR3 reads TGCGCCAGCAGCACCTCTCCAAGTAAGCAGAACACTGAAGCTTTCTTT. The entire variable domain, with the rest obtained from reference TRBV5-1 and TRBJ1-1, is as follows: KAGVTQTPRYLIKTRGQQVTLSCSPISGHRSVSWYQQTPGQGLQFLFEYFSETQRNKGNFPGRFSGRQFSNSRSEMNVSTLELGDSALYLCASSTSPSKQNTEAFFGQGTRLTVV.

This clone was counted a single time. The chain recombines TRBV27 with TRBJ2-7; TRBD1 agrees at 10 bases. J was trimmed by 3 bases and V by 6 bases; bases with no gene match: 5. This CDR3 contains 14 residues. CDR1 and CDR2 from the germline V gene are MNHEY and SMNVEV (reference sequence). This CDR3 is CASRAGTGDYEQYF. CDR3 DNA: TGTGCCAGCAGGGCCGGGACAGGGGACTACGAGCAGTACTTC.

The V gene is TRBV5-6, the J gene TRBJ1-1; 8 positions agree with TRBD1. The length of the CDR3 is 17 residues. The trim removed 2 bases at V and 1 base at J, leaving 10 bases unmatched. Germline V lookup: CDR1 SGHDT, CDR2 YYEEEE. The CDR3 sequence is CASSFQGAIKWNTEAFF. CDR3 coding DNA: TGTGCCAGCAGCTTCCAGGGGGCAATAAAATGGAACACTGAAGCTTTCTTT.